This TCR beta chain derives from a study of cytomegalovirus exposure and HLA in healthy donors. The CDR3 has 14 residues. CDR1 and CDR2 from the germline V gene are LNHDA and SQIVND (reference sequence). Trimming pared 6 bases from V and 8 bases from J, leaving 16 bases between. The PCR made use of 60 Vbeta and 13 Jbeta primers. Profiled with immunoSEQ multiplex PCR; TCRdb holds only in-frame clones, not every one. The table includes 250,000 to 300,000 clones, approximately 91% detected once. The sequence was collected from a girl aged 2-10 years in good health and CMV-seronegative. Sequenced sample: PBMCs. This chain joins TRBV19 and TRBJ2-2; D is perhaps TRBD2 (6 bases). The chain's CDR3 is CASSRGTSVGELFF. DNA for the CDR3: TGTGCCAGTAGCCGGGGGACTTCGGTTGGGGAGCTGTTTTTT. The full variable domain, its missing parts supplied by reference TRBV19 and TRBJ2-2, is DGGITQSPKYLFRKEGQNVTLSCEQNLNHDAMYWYRQDPGQGLRLIYYSQIVNDFQKGDIAEGYSVSREKKESFPLTVTSAQKNPTAFYLCASSRGTSVGELFFGEGSRLTVL.